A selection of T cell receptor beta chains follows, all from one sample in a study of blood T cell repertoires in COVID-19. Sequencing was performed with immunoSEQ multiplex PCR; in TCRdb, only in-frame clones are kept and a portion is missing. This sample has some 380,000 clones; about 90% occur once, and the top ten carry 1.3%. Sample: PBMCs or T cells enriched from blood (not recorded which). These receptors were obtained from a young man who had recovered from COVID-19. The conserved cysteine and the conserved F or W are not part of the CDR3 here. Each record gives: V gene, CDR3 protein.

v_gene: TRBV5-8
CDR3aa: ASSLVENYGYT

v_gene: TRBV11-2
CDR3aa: ASSLSGNSYEQY

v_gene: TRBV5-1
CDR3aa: ASRQGVEGYT

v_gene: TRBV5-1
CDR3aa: ASTGMGSSTDTQY

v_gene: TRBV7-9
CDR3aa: ASSPGTGSSYNEQF

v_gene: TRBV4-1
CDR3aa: ASSRDGGYNSPLH

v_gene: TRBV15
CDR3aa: ATSVGTGTDTQY

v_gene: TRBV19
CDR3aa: ASGFPGTGNTGELF

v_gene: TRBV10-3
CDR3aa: AISERAGTVNTEAF

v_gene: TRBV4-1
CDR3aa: ASSQDRAKLQH

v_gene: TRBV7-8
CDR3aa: ASSLGTAGEKLF

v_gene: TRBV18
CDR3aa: ASSSNPGTGVGGYT

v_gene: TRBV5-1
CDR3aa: ASSLDPLSSGQFNQPQH

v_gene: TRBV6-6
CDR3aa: ASSHPGLKSSGANVLT

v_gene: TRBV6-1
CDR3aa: ASSDGGASGYT

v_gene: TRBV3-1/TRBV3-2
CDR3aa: ASSQDLQNTEAF

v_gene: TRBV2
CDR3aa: ARGQPDNEQF

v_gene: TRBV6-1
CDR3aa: ASSESGSYEQY

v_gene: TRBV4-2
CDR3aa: ASSQDFWIGGAKNIQY

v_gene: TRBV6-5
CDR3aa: ASSTTGHSGNTIY

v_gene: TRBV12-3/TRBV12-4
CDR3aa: ASRVQGLAF

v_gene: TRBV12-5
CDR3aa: ASGLVLTGRQPQH

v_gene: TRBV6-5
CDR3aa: ASSYSTGGGHNEQF

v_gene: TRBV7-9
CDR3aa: ASSLGRGYEQY

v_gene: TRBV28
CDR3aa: ASTLSLSYGYT

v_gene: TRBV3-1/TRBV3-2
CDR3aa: ASSQDPGLKAF

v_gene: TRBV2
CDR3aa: APGGRGGNTIY

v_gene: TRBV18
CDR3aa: ASSPPTRGSSGANVLT

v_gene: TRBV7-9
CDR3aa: ASSSTESGNTIY